The rows below give T cell receptor beta chains drawn from one sample of a study of T cell repertoires in cytomegalovirus infection. Each CDR3 protein is one row after TCRdb ran MiXCR on the reads. The table records around 200,000 distinct CDR3 sequences, about 17% of them present only once. Source material: CD8+ T cells from PBMCs. The receptors derive from a human donor in good health (CMV status not recorded). Some clones in this sample may be carry-over from other donors' samples. CDR3s leave out the opening cysteine and the closing phenylalanine or tryptophan. Each record gives: V gene, J gene, clone size, D gene, CDR3 protein. D genes are given only for firm matches. Clone size is not always given. Where it is, it says once, few, many or a class for expanded clones.

TRBV7-2	TRBJ2-1	many	TRBD2	ASSLGGGGGLKNEQF
TRBV20-1	TRBJ2-2	few	TRBD1	SARVAGGTGELF
TRBV27	TRBJ1-5	NA	TRBD1	ASRGGTGHNQPQH
TRBV7-9	TRBJ2-5	NA	NA	ASSDGGPETQY
TRBV11-2	TRBJ1-1	few	NA	ASSLEYGGVEAF
TRBV20-1	TRBJ2-7	few	NA	SARTERSPQYEQY
TRBV7-3	TRBJ1-5	NA	NA	ASSPEDSYSNQPQH
TRBV7-6	TRBJ2-5	few	TRBD2	ASSSAPGLAFQETQY
TRBV6-5	TRBJ2-7	NA	NA	ASSYAESYEQY
TRBV4-1	TRBJ2-3	few	NA	ASSQAPPSTDTQY
TRBV29-1	TRBJ2-2	NA	NA	SVDPANTGELF
TRBV7-2	TRBJ2-1	few	TRBD2	ASRAGRIYNEQF
TRBV7-9	TRBJ2-1	few	NA	ASSLAVGGRYDEQF
TRBV11-2	TRBJ2-1	NA	TRBD1	ASSFEDRVGNEQF
TRBV6-2/TRBV6-3	TRBJ2-7	NA	NA	ASNRDTLYEQY
TRBV7-2	TRBJ2-7	many	NA	ASSLQDPYEQY
TRBV2	TRBJ2-1	few	TRBD2	ASSDAGGAYNEQF
TRBV19	TRBJ2-7	NA	NA	ASSETGSGYEQY
TRBV7-9	TRBJ2-5	NA	NA	ASSPPRNTETQY
TRBV14	TRBJ2-7	few	TRBD1	ASRKAGGEQY
TRBV6-2/TRBV6-3	TRBJ2-1	NA	NA	ASSYYSGSYNEQF
TRBV7-6	TRBJ1-6	NA	NA	ASSFSPGTNSKALH
TRBV4-1	TRBJ2-3	NA	TRBD2	ASSQEDSGGRADTQY
TRBV20-1	TRBJ2-4	few	NA	SASTGTPF
TRBV4-1	TRBJ1-3	few	NA	ASSQATEGNTIY
TRBV7-2	TRBJ1-1	few	NA	ASSLGGYRVNTEAF
TRBV7-9	TRBJ2-3	few	NA	ASSFRPADTQY
TRBV7-2	TRBJ2-3	NA	NA	ASSPHKARPEDTQY
TRBV18	TRBJ2-7	many	TRBD1	ASSPRDRSYEQY
TRBV19	TRBJ1-5	few	NA	ASSYPDGNQPQH
TRBV6-8	TRBJ1-4	NA	NA	ASSYSTAGVNEKLF
TRBV27	TRBJ1-2	few	NA	ASSLSPMIGHYGYT
TRBV24-1	TRBJ2-3	NA	NA	ATSDPFTDTQY
TRBV7-2	TRBJ2-3	many	TRBD2	ASSFPLAGAKSSTDTQY
TRBV10-3	TRBJ2-6	NA	NA	AISSNQPGANVLT
TRBV4-1	TRBJ2-7	NA	NA	ASSQDRFGYEQY
TRBV7-2	TRBJ2-5	few	NA	ASSPYSPVKEETQY
TRBV7-6	TRBJ1-1	few	TRBD1	ASTLGTVDEAF
TRBV6-5	TRBJ2-7	medium-sized	TRBD1	ASSLGDRGFSYEQY
TRBV7-2	TRBJ2-5	NA	TRBD2	ASSLANGGAYLVQETQY
TRBV6-2/TRBV6-3	TRBJ2-3	NA	TRBD2	ASSFLAGTTDTQY
TRBV6-2/TRBV6-3	TRBJ1-5	NA	TRBD1	ASSRYPRTGDNQPQH
TRBV29-1	TRBJ1-1	NA	NA	SPWRGEGATEAF
TRBV6-2/TRBV6-3	TRBJ1-5	few	TRBD1	ASRGVRDRGNQPQH
TRBV6-6	TRBJ2-7	NA	NA	ASSYMGSPYEQY
TRBV4-1	TRBJ1-2	NA	NA	ASSQGGFDYGYT
TRBV7-2	TRBJ2-1	many	NA	ASSLGTRNRQEQF
TRBV12-3/TRBV12-4	TRBJ1-6	NA	NA	ASSFGGAGSPLH
TRBV5-6	TRBJ2-3	NA	TRBD1	ASSSTGYTDTQY
TRBV7-9	TRBJ2-1	many	NA	ASSLGLPNEQF
TRBV19	TRBJ1-1	once	NA	ASTPVQGGEAF
TRBV20-1	TRBJ2-7	few	NA	SAREGKQSTYEQY
TRBV18	TRBJ1-1	NA	NA	ASSRDDTEAF